This T cell receptor (beta chain) was obtained from a study of blood T cell repertoires in COVID-19. For the study at large: The United States, Italy and Spain provided the acute and convalescent COVID-19 samples. PBMCs, B-cell-depleted T cells, or T cells were the source of the cDNA or gDNA that made up the material.

Under the authors' procedure: Amplification with reference gene primers provided the estimates of nucleated cell counts. This table comes from immunoSEQ multiplex PCR, and its TCRdb copy is limited to in-frame clones, with some not included. That table gives V, J and clone size, and the DNA gave D and trimming. The sample lists a few hundred thousand clones, around 92% seen once, with 1% to 1.5% in the top ten. The length of the CDR3 is 14 residues. Unmatched junction bases numbered 5, after V lost 0 bases and J lost 8 bases. CDR1 and CDR2 (germline): WSHSY, SAAADI. The sequenced sample consisted of peripheral blood. The chain carries TRBV10-2 and TRBJ1-2; 8 bases match TRBD1. This sequence was found in a man in his forties or fifties with acute or convalescent COVID-19. CDR3 nucleotide sequence: TGCGCCAGCAGTGAGTCGGCCAGGGGGCACGGCTACACCTTC. It specifies CASSESARGHGYTF.